This TCR beta chain was retrieved from a study of patients and donors after allogeneic stem cell transplantation (dated by TCRdb to the early 2020s). This clonotype was detected many times. Its antigen is still unknown. Base qualities are not recorded, but no much larger clone differs from it by a single base. The library was obtained by RT-PCR. The listed sequencing device is NextSeq 550. Using fastp trimming at Q25 and MiXCR clonotype assembly, TCRdb reanalyzed the public sequencing data and kept in-frame beta chains. Every distinct CDR3 protein forms one entry, paired with its most common genes and DNA. This sample lists tens of thousands of distinct CDR3 sequences; approximately 5% were detected once. The ten largest clones capture 2.6% of the sample. CDR3 length: 15 amino acids, cysteine to phenylalanine. The sequence is cut down to CDR3 DNA, 45 bases in frame from base 1. Deletion took 5 bases off V and 3 bases off J, with a span of 16 bases between the germline ends. The germline V gene yields SGHVS for CDR1 and FQNEAQ for CDR2.

The sequence came from a human donor who was either an allogeneic HSCT recipient or a stem cell or donor lymphocyte infusion donor (not recorded which). It is not recorded whose cells these are; they may come from a transplant donor. Sample: blood, either unsorted or a sorted T cell fraction (not recorded which). The sequence is built from TRBV7-8 and TRBJ1-1, and TRBD1 may be the D gene, going by 5 matching bases. The CDR3 has the sequence CASSPGGSRDTEAFF. The nucleotides read TGTGCCAGCAGCCCGGGGGGATCCAGGGACACTGAAGCTTTCTTT. Beyond the CDR3, the reference TRBV7-8 and TRBJ1-1 genes provide the residues; the full variable domain reads: GAGVSQSPRYKVAKRGQDVALRCDPISGHVSLFWYQQALGQGPEFLTYFQNEAQLDKSGLPSDRFFAERPEGSVSTLKIQRTQQEDSAVYLCASSPGGSRDTEAFFGQGTRLTVV.